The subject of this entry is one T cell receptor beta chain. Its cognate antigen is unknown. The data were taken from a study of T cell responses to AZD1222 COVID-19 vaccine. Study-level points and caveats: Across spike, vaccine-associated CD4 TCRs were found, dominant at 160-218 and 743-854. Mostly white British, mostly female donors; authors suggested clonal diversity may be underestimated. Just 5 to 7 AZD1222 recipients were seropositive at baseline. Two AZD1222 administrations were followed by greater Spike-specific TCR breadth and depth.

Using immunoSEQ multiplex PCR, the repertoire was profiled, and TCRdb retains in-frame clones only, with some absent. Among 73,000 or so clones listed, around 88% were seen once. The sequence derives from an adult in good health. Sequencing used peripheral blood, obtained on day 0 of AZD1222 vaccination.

CDR3 coding DNA: TGTGCCAGCAGCCCAACAGGGGGTTTCCCCTACGAGCAGTACTTC. As protein: CASSPTGGFPYEQYF. V and J are TRBV11-2 and TRBJ2-7; 8 positions match TRBD1. The CDR3 is made up of 15 amino acids. Germline trimming cut 5 bases from V and 2 bases from J; bases unmatched to any gene: 8. In germline, CDR1 is SGHAT, CDR2 FQNNGV.